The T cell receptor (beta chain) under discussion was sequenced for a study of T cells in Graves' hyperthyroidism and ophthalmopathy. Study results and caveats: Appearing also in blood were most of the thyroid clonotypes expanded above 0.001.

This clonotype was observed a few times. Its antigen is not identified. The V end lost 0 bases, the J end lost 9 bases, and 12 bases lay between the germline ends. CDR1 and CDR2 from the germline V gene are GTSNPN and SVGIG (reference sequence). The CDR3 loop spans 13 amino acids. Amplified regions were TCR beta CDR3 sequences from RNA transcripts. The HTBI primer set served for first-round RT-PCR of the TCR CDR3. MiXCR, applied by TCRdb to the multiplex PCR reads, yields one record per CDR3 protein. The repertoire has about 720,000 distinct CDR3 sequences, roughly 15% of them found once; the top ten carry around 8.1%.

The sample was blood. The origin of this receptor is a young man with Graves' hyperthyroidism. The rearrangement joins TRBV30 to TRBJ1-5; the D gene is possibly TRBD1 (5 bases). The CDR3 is CAWSVPGGGPQHF. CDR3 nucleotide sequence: TGTGCCTGGAGTGTACCCGGTGGGGGGCCCCAGCATTTT.